This paragraph covers one T cell receptor (beta chain) sequence. No antigen is known for it. The sample comes from a study of cytomegalovirus exposure and HLA in healthy donors. Findings and caveats of the study: DRB1 had the most TCR associations and HLA-C the fewest, a later analysis found, with rates varying by HLA locus.

Primers: 60 Vbeta forward and 13 Jbeta reverse. The method was immunoSEQ multiplex PCR; TCRdb's version includes in-frame clones alone and lacks a portion of them. The data show 100,000 to 150,000 clones, 75% to 85% seen once. The sequence came from a man aged 35-49 years in good health and CMV-seronegative. Sequenced sample: PBMCs.

CDR3 residues: CASTRAMDYGYTF. The CDR3, as DNA: TGTGCCAGCACCAGGGCAATGGACTATGGCTACACCTTC. This chain uses TRBV19 with TRBJ1-2; tentatively, D is TRBD1 (5 bases). The CDR3 is made up of 13 amino acids. The V end lost 9 bases, the J end lost 3 bases, and 14 bases lay between the germline ends. Germline assignment: CDR1 LNHDA and CDR2 SQIVND (reference sequence).